One T cell receptor beta chain is described in this entry. Its antigen is as yet unknown. Original handling: Filtering of immunoSEQ junctional sequences could not match full-length read filtering. Method: immunoSEQ multiplex PCR; TCRdb's copy keeps in-frame clones and lacks some. V and J calls and clone size are those listed in that table; D and trimming were worked out from the DNA. The table shows approximately 1.9 million clones, with around 93% occurring only once. The record originates from a study of shared clonotypes between healthy human individuals. Study-wide background: Each donor had three CD4 naive, three CD4 memory, two CD8 naive and one CD8 memory plate.

V was clipped by 6 bases and J by 2 bases, with 10 bases between them. The CDR3 runs to 13 residues. The germline V gene has CDR1 MDHEN and CDR2 SYDVKM. Positive CCR7 selection of CD45RO-negative cells yielded the naive CD8 cells, and terminally differentiated effector memory CD45RA+ cells were excluded. None of the donors, who were healthy HIV-negative adults, had recently had acute infections or vaccinations. Study conclusions and caveats: Sequencing depth was a factor that was expected to affect clonotype sharing among donors.

The genes are TRBV28 and TRBJ1-2; D unclear. Sequencing used naive CD8+ T cells from PBMCs. The source of this sequence is a man younger than 30 in good health. Some clones in this sample may be carry-over from other donors' samples. The CDR3 DNA sequence: TGTGCCAGCAGGGAATTGGAGAACTATGGCTACACCTTC. It translates to CASRELENYGYTF.